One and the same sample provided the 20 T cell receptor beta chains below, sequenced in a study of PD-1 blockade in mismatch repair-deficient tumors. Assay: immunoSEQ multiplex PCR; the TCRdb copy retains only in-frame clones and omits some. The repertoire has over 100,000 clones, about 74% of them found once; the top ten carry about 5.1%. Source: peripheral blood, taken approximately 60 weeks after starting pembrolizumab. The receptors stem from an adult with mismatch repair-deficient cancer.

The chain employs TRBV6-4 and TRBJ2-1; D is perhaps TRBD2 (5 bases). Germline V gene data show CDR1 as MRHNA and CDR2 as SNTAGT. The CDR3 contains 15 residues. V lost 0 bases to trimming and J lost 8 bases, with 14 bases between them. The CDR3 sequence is CASSDSGSSRDEQFF. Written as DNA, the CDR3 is TGTGCCAGCAGTGACTCGGGTTCCTCGAGGGATGAGCAGTTCTTC.

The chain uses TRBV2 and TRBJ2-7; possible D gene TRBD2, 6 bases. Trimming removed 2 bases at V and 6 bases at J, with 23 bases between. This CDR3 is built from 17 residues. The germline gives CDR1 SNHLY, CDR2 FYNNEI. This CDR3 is CASSEIGMENIGGEQYF. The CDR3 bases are TGTGCCAGCAGTGAAATAGGTATGGAAAACATCGGGGGCGAGCAGTACTTC.

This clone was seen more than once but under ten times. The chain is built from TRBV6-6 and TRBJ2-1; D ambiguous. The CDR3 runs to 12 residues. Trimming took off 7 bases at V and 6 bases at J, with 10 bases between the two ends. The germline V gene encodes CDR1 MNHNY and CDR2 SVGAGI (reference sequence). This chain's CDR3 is CASNPDRNEQFF. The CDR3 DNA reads TGTGCCAGCAACCCTGACCGCAATGAGCAGTTCTTC.

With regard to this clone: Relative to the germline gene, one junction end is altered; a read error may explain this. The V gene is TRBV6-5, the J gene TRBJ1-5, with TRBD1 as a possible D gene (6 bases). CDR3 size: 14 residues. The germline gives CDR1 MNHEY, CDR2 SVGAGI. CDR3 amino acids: CANSGGGGNQPQHF. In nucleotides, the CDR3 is TGTGCCAACAGTGGGGGGGGCGGGAATCAGCCCCAGCATTTT.

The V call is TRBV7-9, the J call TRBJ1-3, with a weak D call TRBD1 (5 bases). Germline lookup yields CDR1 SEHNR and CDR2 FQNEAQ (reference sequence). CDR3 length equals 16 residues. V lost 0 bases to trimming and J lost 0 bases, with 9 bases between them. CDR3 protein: CASSLARGGSGNTIYF. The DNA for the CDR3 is TGTGCCAGCAGCTTAGCGCGCGGGGGCTCTGGAAACACCATATATTTT.

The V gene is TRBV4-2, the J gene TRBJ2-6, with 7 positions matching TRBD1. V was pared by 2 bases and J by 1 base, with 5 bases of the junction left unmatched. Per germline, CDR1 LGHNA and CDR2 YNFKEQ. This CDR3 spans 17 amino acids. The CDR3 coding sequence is TGTGCCAGCAGCCAAACAGGGGTTTCATCTGGGGCCAACGTCCTGACTTTC. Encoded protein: CASSQTGVSSGANVLTF.

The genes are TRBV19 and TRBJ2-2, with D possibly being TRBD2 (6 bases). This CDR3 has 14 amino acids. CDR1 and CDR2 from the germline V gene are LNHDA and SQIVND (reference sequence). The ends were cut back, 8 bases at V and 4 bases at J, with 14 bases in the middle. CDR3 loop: CASQGLGGTGELFF. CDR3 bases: TGTGCCAGTCAAGGGCTCGGGGGCACCGGGGAGCTGTTTTTT. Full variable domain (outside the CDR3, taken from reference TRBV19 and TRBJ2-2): DGGITQSPKYLFRKEGQNVTLSCEQNLNHDAMYWYRQDPGQGLRLIYYSQIVNDFQKGDIAEGYSVSREKKESFPLTVTSAQKNPTAFYLCASQGLGGTGELFFGEGSRLTVL.

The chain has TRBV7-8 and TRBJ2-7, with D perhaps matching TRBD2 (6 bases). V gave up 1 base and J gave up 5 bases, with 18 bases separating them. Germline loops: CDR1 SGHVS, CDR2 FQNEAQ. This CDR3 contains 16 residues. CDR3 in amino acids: CASSLVLPGAGDEQYF. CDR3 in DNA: TGTGCCAGCAGCTTAGTACTTCCGGGAGCTGGGGACGAGCAGTACTTC.

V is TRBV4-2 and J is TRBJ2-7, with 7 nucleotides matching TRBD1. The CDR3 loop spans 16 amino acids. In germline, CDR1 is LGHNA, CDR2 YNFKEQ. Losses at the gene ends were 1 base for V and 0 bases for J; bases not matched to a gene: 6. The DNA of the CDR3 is TGTGCCAGCAGCCAAGGGTACGGGACAGCCTCCTACGAGCAGTACTTC. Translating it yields CASSQGYGTASYEQYF.

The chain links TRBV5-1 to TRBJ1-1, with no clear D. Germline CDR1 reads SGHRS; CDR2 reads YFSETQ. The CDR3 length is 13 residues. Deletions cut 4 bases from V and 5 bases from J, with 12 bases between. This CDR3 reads CASSLGGVTEAFF. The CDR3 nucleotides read TGCGCCAGCAGCCTAGGTGGGGTGACTGAAGCTTTCTTT.

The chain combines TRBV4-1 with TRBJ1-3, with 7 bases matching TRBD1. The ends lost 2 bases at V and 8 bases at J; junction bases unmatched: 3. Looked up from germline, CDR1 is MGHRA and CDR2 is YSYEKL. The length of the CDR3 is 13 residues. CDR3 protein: CASSQFDRDTIYF. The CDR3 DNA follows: TGCGCCAGCAGCCAATTCGACAGGGACACCATATATTTT.

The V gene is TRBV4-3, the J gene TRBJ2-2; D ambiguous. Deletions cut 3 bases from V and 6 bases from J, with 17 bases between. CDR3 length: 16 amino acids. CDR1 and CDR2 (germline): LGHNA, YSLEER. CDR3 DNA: TGCGCCAGCAGCCAGGAACTCATATCGTCCCCCGGGGAGCTGTTTTTT. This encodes CASSQELISSPGELFF.

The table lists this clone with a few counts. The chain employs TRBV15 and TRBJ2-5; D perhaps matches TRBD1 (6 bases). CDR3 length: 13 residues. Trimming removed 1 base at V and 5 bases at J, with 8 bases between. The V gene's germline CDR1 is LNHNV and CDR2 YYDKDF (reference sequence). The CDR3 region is CATSRGQVETQYF. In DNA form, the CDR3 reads TGTGCCACCAGCAGAGGACAGGTCGAGACCCAGTACTTC.

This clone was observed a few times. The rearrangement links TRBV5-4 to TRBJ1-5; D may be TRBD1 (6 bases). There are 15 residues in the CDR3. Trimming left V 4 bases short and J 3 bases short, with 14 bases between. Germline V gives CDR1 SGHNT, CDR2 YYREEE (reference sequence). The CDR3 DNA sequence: TGTGCCAGCAGCCTCGGGGGGGCGCTCAATCAGCCCCAGCATTTT. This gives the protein CASSLGGALNQPQHF.

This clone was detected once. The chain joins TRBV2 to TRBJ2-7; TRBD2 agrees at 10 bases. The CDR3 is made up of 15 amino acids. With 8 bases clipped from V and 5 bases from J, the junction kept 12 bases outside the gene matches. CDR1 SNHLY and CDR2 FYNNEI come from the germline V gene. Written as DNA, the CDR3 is TGTGCCAGCCCCCGGACTAGCGGCGTTCCGGACGAGCAGTACTTC. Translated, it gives CASPRTSGVPDEQYF.

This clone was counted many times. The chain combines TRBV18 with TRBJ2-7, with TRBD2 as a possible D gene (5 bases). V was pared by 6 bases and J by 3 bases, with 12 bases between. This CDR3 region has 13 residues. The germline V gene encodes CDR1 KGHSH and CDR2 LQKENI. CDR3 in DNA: TGTGCCAGCTCCCCCGGGGTTGTCTACGAGCAGTACTTC. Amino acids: CASSPGVVYEQYF.

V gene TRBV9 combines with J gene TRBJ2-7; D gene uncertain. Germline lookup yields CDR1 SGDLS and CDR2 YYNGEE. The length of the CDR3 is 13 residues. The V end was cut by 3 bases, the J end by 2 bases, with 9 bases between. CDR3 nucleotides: TGTGCCAGCAGCGGGCGGTTTACCTACGAGCAGTACTTC. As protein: CASSGRFTYEQYF. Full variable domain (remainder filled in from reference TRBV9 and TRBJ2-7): DSGVTQTPKHLITATGQRVTLRCSPRSGDLSVYWYQQSLDQGLQFLIQYYNGEERAKGNILERFSAQQFPDLHSELNLSSLELGDSALYFCASSGRFTYEQYFGPGTRLTVT.

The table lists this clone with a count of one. CDR3 in amino acids: CASSLGRESYNEQFF. For the CDR3, the DNA is TGCGCCAGCAGCTTAGGCAGGGAATCCTACAATGAGCAGTTCTTC. The chain employs TRBV4-3 and TRBJ2-1, with D possibly being TRBD1 (5 bases). CDR1 and CDR2 from the germline V gene are LGHNA and YSLEER. This CDR3 spans 15 amino acids. Between the trimmed V and J ends, which lost 5 bases and 1 base, there was a span of 12 bases.

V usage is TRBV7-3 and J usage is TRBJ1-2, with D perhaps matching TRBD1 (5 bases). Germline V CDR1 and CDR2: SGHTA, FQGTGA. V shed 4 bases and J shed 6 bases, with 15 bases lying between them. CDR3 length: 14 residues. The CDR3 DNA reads TGTGCCAGCAGCTCGCCGACAGAGAGAGATGGCTACACCTTC. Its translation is CASSSPTERDGYTF.

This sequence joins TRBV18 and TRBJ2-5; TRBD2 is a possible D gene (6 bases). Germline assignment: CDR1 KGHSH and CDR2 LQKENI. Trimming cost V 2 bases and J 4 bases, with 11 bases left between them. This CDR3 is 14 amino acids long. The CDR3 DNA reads TGTGCCAGCTCACCAGGGAGGTTGCCAGAGACCCAGTACTTC. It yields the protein CASSPGRLPETQYF.